This TCR beta chain was recovered during a study of blood T cell repertoires in COVID-19. The overall study: Samples taken during acute and convalescent COVID-19 were collected in the United States, Italy and Spain. The analysed material was cDNA or gDNA that came from T cells, B-cell-depleted T cells, or PBMCs.

Trimming cost V 0 bases and J 5 bases; bases outside gene matches: 8. The germline CDR1 and CDR2 sequences are LGHDT and YNNKEL (reference sequence). This CDR3 is built from 19 residues. Authors' methods: Researchers report that nucleated cell counts were estimated from reference gene primer amplification. Measured with immunoSEQ multiplex PCR; TCRdb has only the in-frame clones, and not every one. V, J and clone size reflect that table, while D and trimming were determined from the DNA. The sample lists about 190,000 clones, 78% occurring once. Only a few counts were recorded for this clone. The gene calls are TRBV3-1 (or the pseudogene TRBV3-2) and TRBJ2-1, with 15 bases aligning to TRBD2. The receptor was derived from an elderly woman with active or convalescent COVID-19. The sequenced material came from peripheral blood. Here the CDR3 reads CASSQDSGTSGGFDNEQFF. For the CDR3, the DNA is TGTGCCAGCAGCCAAGATTCGGGGACTAGCGGGGGGTTCGACAATGAGCAGTTCTTC.